This record covers a single TCR beta chain. Its specificity is not known. The CDR3 is made up of 15 amino acids. The germline CDR1 and CDR2 sequences are MGHRA and YSYEKL. Trimming removed 4 bases from V and 3 bases from J, with 12 bases in between. TCRdb re-called the RT-PCR reads through MiXCR, storing one row per CDR3 protein. The table lists 650,000 to 800,000 distinct CDR3 sequences, approximately 15% of them singletons. The data derive from a study of response to subunit inactivated influenza vaccine. Overall study results and limits: Few additional T cells are recruited per seasonal influenza vaccination, authors suggested.

The TCR was taken from a man aged 50 or older who received an inactivated influenza vaccine. Sequences were derived from PBMCs from blood, sampled 14 to 15 days before vaccination. The chain carries TRBV4-1 and TRBJ2-2; D is perhaps TRBD2 (6 bases). The CDR3: CASSPGSIDTGELFF. The CDR3 nucleotides read TGCGCCAGCAGCCCCGGGAGTATCGACACCGGGGAGCTGTTTTTT.